These 30 T cell receptor beta chains were all obtained from the same sample, sequenced in a study of identifying expanded T cells in peripheral blood. TCRdb's table, derived via immunoSEQ multiplex PCR, lists solely in-frame clones and lacks some. The data contain some 80,000 clones, approximately 90% of them singletons. The sequencing input was blood. The origin of the receptors is a person aged 18 to 70 in good health.

J is TRBJ2-7 and V is TRBV6-6, with 10 bases matching TRBD1. CDR1 and CDR2 from the germline V gene are MNHNY and SVGAGI (reference sequence). After removal of 2 bases from V and 2 bases from J, the junction contained 3 bases not matched to a gene. The CDR3 totals 15 residues. The CDR3 protein is CASSYRDRGPYEQYF. CDR3 coding DNA: TGTGCCAGCAGTTACCGGGACAGGGGCCCCTACGAGCAGTACTTC.

In this sample, this clone turned up a few times. The rearrangement uses TRBV21-1 and TRBJ2-7; the tabulated D call, TRBD1, remains unverified against the DNA. TRBV21-1 is termed a pseudogene. The CDR3 sequence is 12 residues long. The CDR3 reads CASNRALYEQYF. In DNA form, the CDR3 reads TGTGCCAGCAACAGGGCCCTCTACGAGCAGTACTTC.

The chain has TRBV7-3 and TRBJ1-1, with 7 bases identical to TRBD1. Germline CDR1 is SGHTA and CDR2 is FQGTGA. V trimming: 5 bases; J trimming: 4 bases; junction bases outside the gene matches: 10. The CDR3 is made up of 15 amino acids. This chain's CDR3 is CASSRGSAGGTEAFF. Here the CDR3 DNA reads TGTGCCAGCAGCCGGGGATCCGCAGGGGGCACTGAAGCTTTCTTT.

The V call is TRBV5-1, the J call TRBJ2-3, with 11 positions matching TRBD1. The CDR3 runs 14 residues. CDR1 is SGHRS, CDR2 YFSETQ, per germline. V lost 4 bases to trimming and J lost 4 bases; unmatched junction nucleotides: 2. CDR3 sequence reads: CASSRDRGADTQYF. In DNA form, the CDR3 reads TGCGCCAGCAGCCGGGACAGGGGGGCAGATACGCAGTATTTT.

This rearrangement joins TRBV4-1 to TRBJ2-1; TRBD2 matches 14 bases. J gave up 6 bases and V 1 base, and 5 bases lay outside the gene matches. This CDR3 region has 17 residues. Per germline, CDR1 MGHRA and CDR2 YSYEKL. CDR3 region: CASSQGRLAGGTNEQFF. In DNA, the CDR3 is TGCGCCAGCAGCCAAGGCCGACTAGCGGGGGGGACCAATGAGCAGTTCTTC.

The chain links TRBV10-2 to TRBJ2-3; a weak D match, TRBD2 (6 bases). The CDR3 consists of 14 residues. Trimming removed 8 bases at V and 3 bases at J, with 15 bases between. Germline V gives CDR1 WSHSY, CDR2 SAAADI. The CDR3 region is CASLPGGRTDTQYF. The CDR3 nucleotides are TGCGCCAGCCTACCCGGGGGAAGAACAGATACGCAGTATTTT.

V and J are TRBV19 and TRBJ2-7, with TRBD2 matching over 10 bases. CDR1 is LNHDA and CDR2 is SQIVND in the germline V gene (reference sequence). The trim removed 9 bases at V and 7 bases at J, leaving 12 bases unmatched. The CDR3 contains 14 residues. The CDR3 loop reads CASLSSGRGGEQYF. The CDR3, as DNA: TGTGCCAGCCTCTCTAGCGGGAGAGGGGGGGAGCAGTACTTC.

V gene TRBV7-9 combines with J gene TRBJ1-6, with 7 positions matching TRBD1. The CDR3 length is 15 residues. V was pared by 1 base and J by 9 bases, with 6 bases of the junction left unmatched. The germline V gene has CDR1 SEHNR and CDR2 FQNEAQ (reference sequence). CDR3 coding DNA: TGTGCCAGCAGCTTAGGAGGCGCAGGGGGTTCACCCCTCCACTTT. Protein: CASSLGGAGGSPLHF.

This clone was found a few times. V is TRBV10-1 and J is TRBJ1-5, with TRBD1 as a possible D gene (6 bases). V lost 0 bases and J 5 bases, leaving 14 bases between the germline ends. Germline CDR1 reads WNHNN; CDR2 reads SYGVQD (reference sequence). CDR3 size: 16 residues. The CDR3 spells CASSESSNREDQPQHF. The CDR3 coding sequence is TGCGCCAGCAGTGAGTCGTCGAACAGGGAAGATCAGCCCCAGCATTTT.

The V gene is TRBV5-6, the J gene TRBJ2-7, with TRBD2 matching 9 bases. Germline V gene lookup returns CDR1 SGHDT and CDR2 YYEEEE. V was clipped by 2 bases and J by 1 base; unmatched bases: 10. This CDR3 region has 17 residues. The CDR3 sequence: CASSFGLAGLSSYEQYF. The CDR3 DNA reads TGTGCCAGCAGCTTCGGGCTAGCGGGATTATCATCCTACGAGCAGTACTTC.

V usage is TRBV14 and J usage is TRBJ2-3; 7 bases are shared with TRBD1. V shed 5 bases and J 7 bases; nucleotides not matched to a gene: 21. The CDR3 consists of 18 residues. CDR1 SGHDN and CDR2 FVKESK come from the germline V gene. CDR3 in amino acids: CASSEYTRDSGRRNTQYF. DNA for the CDR3: TGTGCCAGCAGCGAATATACCCGGGACAGCGGTCGTCGAAATACGCAGTATTTT.

The rearrangement uses TRBV28 and TRBJ1-2; D gene ambiguous. The CDR3 has 12 residues. Deletions cut 6 bases from V and 3 bases from J, with 8 bases between. Germline V CDR1 and CDR2: MDHEN, SYDVKM. The DNA for the CDR3 is TGTGCCAGCAGCACTTCGTACTATGGCTACACCTTC. This codes for CASSTSYYGYTF.

This clone was found once. This chain uses TRBV12-5 with TRBJ2-1, with 9 bases that match TRBD2. The V gene's germline CDR1 is LGHNT and CDR2 FRNRAP. The ends lost 0 bases at V and 4 bases at J; junction bases unmatched: 4. The CDR3 spans 16 residues. The CDR3 spells CASGLVSGRKYNEQFF. CDR3 in DNA: TGTGCTAGTGGTTTGGTAAGCGGGAGGAAGTACAATGAGCAGTTCTTC. Combining the CDR3 with reference TRBV12-5 and TRBJ2-1 gives the whole variable domain DARVTQTPRHKVTEMGQEVTMRCQPILGHNTVFWYRQTMMQGLELLAYFRNRAPLDDSGMPKDRFSAEMPDATLATLKIQPSEPRDSAVYFCASGLVSGRKYNEQFFGPGTRLTVL.

The chain uses TRBV9 and TRBJ2-3, with TRBD2 identical over 7 bases. Germline loops: CDR1 SGDLS, CDR2 YYNGEE. Unmatched junction bases numbered 7, after V lost 4 bases and J lost 5 bases. CDR3 length: 14 amino acids. Here the CDR3 reads CASSPAGFEDTQYF. CDR3 nucleotide sequence: TGTGCCAGCAGCCCAGCGGGGTTTGAAGATACGCAGTATTTT.

This clone was seen more than once but under ten times. V usage is TRBV18 and J usage is TRBJ1-1; D gene uncertain. Trimming removed 5 bases from V and 0 bases from J, with 13 bases in between. The germline V gene encodes CDR1 KGHSH and CDR2 LQKENI. The CDR3 spans 15 residues. CDR3 DNA sequence: TGTGCCAGCTCATGGCTCCGAAGAATGAACACTGAAGCTTTCTTT. It is translated as CASSWLRRMNTEAFF.

The chain joins TRBV4-2 to TRBJ2-2; the D gene is possibly TRBD2 (6 bases). The CDR3 sequence is 16 residues long. Germline V gene data show CDR1 as LGHNA and CDR2 as YNFKEQ. V gave up 0 bases and J gave up 2 bases, with 10 bases separating them. CDR3 protein: CASSQERTINTGELFF. The CDR3 DNA follows: TGTGCCAGCAGCCAAGAGCGGACTATAAACACCGGGGAGCTGTTTTTT.

The genes are TRBV2 and TRBJ1-1, with 7 bases matching TRBD1. The germline gives CDR1 SNHLY, CDR2 FYNNEI. CDR3 length: 13 amino acids. V was clipped by 7 bases and J by 0 bases; unmatched bases: 2. CDR3 in DNA: TGTGCCAGCAAGGGACAGCTGAACACTGAAGCTTTCTTT. Amino acids: CASKGQLNTEAFF.

Regarding this clone: Sequence at one end of the junction differs from germline and may be a read error. The chain is built from TRBV6-1 and TRBJ1-1; D not certain. Germline CDR1 reads MNHNS; CDR2 reads SASEGT. The CDR3 runs 9 residues. The CDR3 sequence is CASSDSLIF. CDR3 sequence (DNA): TGTGCCAGCAGTGATTCCTTGATCTTT.

This chain links TRBV9 with TRBJ2-7; no clear D gene. Germline lookup yields CDR1 SGDLS and CDR2 YYNGEE. The CDR3 spans 14 residues. V lost 4 bases, J lost 0 bases, and 11 bases lay in between. Written as DNA, the CDR3 is TGTGCCAGCAGCCCCCGCGGTAGCTCCTACGAGCAGTACTTC. Its protein product is CASSPRGSSYEQYF.

The chain uses TRBV11-3 and TRBJ1-1; D is unresolved. Germline CDR1 and CDR2: SGHNT and YENEEA. This CDR3 has 11 amino acids. Trimming stripped 3 bases from V and 7 bases from J, with 6 bases between. The CDR3 sequence: CASSFDLEAFF. Here the CDR3 DNA reads TGTGCCAGCAGCTTTGATCTTGAAGCTTTCTTT.

V is TRBV6-1 and J is TRBJ1-3; the D gene is possibly TRBD1 (6 bases). Germline loops: CDR1 MNHNS, CDR2 SASEGT. Trimming stripped 4 bases from V and 0 bases from J, with 13 bases between. The CDR3 runs 16 residues. The CDR3 spells CASSGPLRGSGNTIYF. DNA for the CDR3: TGTGCCAGCAGTGGCCCGCTCAGGGGCTCTGGAAACACCATATATTTT.

Here the CDR3 reads CASSQDGLEQFF. The CDR3 nucleotides read TGCGCCAGCAGCCAAGATGGGCTCGAGCAGTTCTTC. The chain links TRBV4-1 to TRBJ2-1; D not certain. The germline V gene encodes CDR1 MGHRA and CDR2 YSYEKL. This CDR3 comprises 12 residues. The V end lost 0 bases, the J end lost 10 bases, and 7 bases lay between the germline ends.

The chain recombines TRBV5-8 with TRBJ1-1; 7 positions agree with TRBD1. This CDR3 contains 14 residues. After removal of 9 bases from V and 6 bases from J, the junction contained 14 bases not matched to a gene. CDR1 is SGHTS and CDR2 is YDEGEE in the germline V gene. Here the CDR3 reads CATRGTNRGAEAFF. CDR3 in DNA: TGTGCCACCAGGGGTACTAACAGGGGAGCTGAAGCTTTCTTT.

V gene TRBV6-5 combines with J gene TRBJ1-1, with 8 bases aligning to TRBD1. This CDR3 comprises 11 residues. V lost 6 bases, J lost 9 bases, and 3 bases stayed unmatched. Germline CDR1 and CDR2: MNHEY and SVGAGI. CDR3 region: CASRRTGQAFF. The CDR3 bases are TGTGCCAGCAGGCGGACAGGGCAAGCTTTCTTT.

A single count supports this clone. This rearrangement joins TRBV2 to TRBJ1-2; 9 bases agree with TRBD1. The ends lost 6 bases at V and 7 bases at J; junction bases unmatched: 12. Germline V gives CDR1 SNHLY, CDR2 FYNNEI. The CDR3 covers 15 residues. In nucleotides, the CDR3 is TGTGCCAGCAGGACGGACAGGGGAAGACTCGGTGGCTACACCTTC. Translation gives CASRTDRGRLGGYTF.

The rearrangement uses TRBV18 and TRBJ1-3; the D gene is possibly TRBD1 (5 bases). Looked up from germline, CDR1 is KGHSH and CDR2 is LQKENI. The CDR3 consists of 14 residues. The V and J ends lost 3 bases and 3 bases respectively, with 9 bases between them. CDR3 coding DNA: TGTGCCAGCTCACCGGGGGGAAATGGAAACACCATATATTTT. Protein product: CASSPGGNGNTIYF.

The CDR3 DNA reads as TGTGCCATCAGTGAGTCGGGACAAACCTCCTACGAGCAGTACTTC. Amino acids: CAISESGQTSYEQYF. J is TRBJ2-7 and V is TRBV10-3, with D perhaps matching TRBD1 (6 bases). CDR3 size: 15 residues. V gave up 0 bases and J gave up 0 bases, with 9 bases separating them. The germline V gene encodes CDR1 ENHRY and CDR2 SYGVKD.

The chain has TRBV4-1 and TRBJ1-5; 7 bases match TRBD1. From germline, CDR1 is MGHRA and CDR2 YSYEKL. The CDR3 has 15 amino acids. V lost 3 bases to trimming and J lost 4 bases; unmatched junction nucleotides: 6. The CDR3 bases are TGCGCCAGCAGCCAGCCCGACAGGGAGAATCAGCCCCAGCATTTT. Amino acids: CASSQPDRENQPQHF.

This clone was picked up a small number of times. The rearrangement links TRBV6-5 to TRBJ1-5; no definite D call. Trimming removed 5 bases from V and 2 bases from J, with 10 bases in between. Germline assignment: CDR1 MNHEY and CDR2 SVGAGI. This CDR3 has 14 amino acids. The CDR3 reads CASSPGGGNQPQHF. In nucleotides, the CDR3 is TGTGCCAGCAGTCCGGGAGGAGGCAATCAGCCCCAGCATTTT.

V usage is TRBV29-1 and J usage is TRBJ1-1; 7 bases line up with TRBD1. Losses at the gene ends were 7 bases for V and 1 base for J; bases not matched to a gene: 6. The germline V gene encodes CDR1 SQVTM and CDR2 ANQGSEA. The CDR3 loop spans 13 amino acids. The CDR3 coding sequence is TGCAGCGGGGGACAGTACCAGAACACTGAAGCTTTCTTT. This sequence encodes CSGGQYQNTEAFF.